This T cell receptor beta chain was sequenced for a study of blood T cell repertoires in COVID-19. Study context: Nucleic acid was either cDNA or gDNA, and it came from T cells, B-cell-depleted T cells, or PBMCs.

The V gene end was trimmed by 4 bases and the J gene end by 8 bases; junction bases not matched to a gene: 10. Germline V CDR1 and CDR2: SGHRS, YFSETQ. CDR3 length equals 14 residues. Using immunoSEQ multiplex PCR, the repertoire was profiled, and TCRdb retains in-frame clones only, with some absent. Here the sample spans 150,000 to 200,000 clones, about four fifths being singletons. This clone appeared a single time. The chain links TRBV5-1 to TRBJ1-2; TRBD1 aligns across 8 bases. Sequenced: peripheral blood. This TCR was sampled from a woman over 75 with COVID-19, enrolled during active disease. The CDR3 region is CASSPGTGRLGYTF. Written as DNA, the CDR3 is TGCGCCAGCAGCCCTGGGACAGGCCGTCTGGGCTACACCTTC.